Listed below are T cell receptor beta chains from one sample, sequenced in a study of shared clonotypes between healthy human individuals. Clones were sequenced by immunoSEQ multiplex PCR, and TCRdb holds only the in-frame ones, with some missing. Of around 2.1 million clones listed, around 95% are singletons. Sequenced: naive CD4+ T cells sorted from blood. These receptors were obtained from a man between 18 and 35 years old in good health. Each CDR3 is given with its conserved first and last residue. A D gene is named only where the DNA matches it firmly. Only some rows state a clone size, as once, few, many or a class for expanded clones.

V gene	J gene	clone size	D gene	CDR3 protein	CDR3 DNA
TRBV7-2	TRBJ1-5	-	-	CASSLQSAGNSNQPQHF	TGTGCCAGCAGCTTACAGTCGGCTGGCAACAGCAATCAGCCCCAGCATTTT
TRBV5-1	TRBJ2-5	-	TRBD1	CASTTTGTGSETQYF	TGCGCCAGCACCACAACCGGGACAGGGTCGGAGACCCAGTACTTC
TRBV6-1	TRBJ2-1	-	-	CASSPLDEQFF	TGTGCCAGCAGTCCATTGGATGAGCAGTTCTTC
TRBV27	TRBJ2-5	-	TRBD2	CASSFNSGRADETQYF	TGTGCCAGCAGTTTTAATAGCGGGAGGGCCGATGAGACCCAGTACTTC
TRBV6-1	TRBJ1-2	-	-	CASEPAAGVDYGYTF	TGTGCCAGCGAGCCCGCAGCAGGGGTGGACTATGGCTACACCTTC
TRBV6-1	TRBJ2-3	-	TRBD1	CASSESRGRDTQYF	TGTGCCAGCAGTGAATCGAGGGGGCGAGATACGCAGTATTTT
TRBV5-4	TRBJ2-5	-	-	CASQTTETQYF	TGTGCCAGCCAGACGACGGAGACCCAGTACTTC
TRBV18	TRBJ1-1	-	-	CASSHGQLNTEAFF	TGTGCCAGCTCACATGGACAGTTAAACACTGAAGCTTTCTTT
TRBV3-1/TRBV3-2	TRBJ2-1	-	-	CASSPGFF	TGTGCCAGCAGCCCAGGGTTCTTC
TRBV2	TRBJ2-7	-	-	CASSEVRDFLEQYF	TGTGCCAGCAGTGAAGTCCGGGATTTTCTTGAGCAGTACTTC
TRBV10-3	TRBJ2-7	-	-	CAITRGLANSYEQYF	TGTGCCATCACCCGGGGGCTAGCGAATTCCTACGAGCAGTACTTC
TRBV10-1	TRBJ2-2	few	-	CASSEGTIPGELFF	TGCGCCAGCAGTGAGGGGACGATCCCCGGGGAGCTGTTTTTT
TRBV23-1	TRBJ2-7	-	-	CATPYIRPALWCEQYF	TGCGCCACTCCTTATATCCGCCCGGCTCTGTGGTGCGAGCAGTACTTC
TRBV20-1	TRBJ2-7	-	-	CSARPGKEQYF	TGCAGTGCTAGGCCAGGTAAAGAGCAGTACTTC
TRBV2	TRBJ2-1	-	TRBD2	CASSEERGTAYNEQFF	TGTGCCAGCAGTGAAGAGCGGGGGACCGCCTACAATGAGCAGTTCTTC
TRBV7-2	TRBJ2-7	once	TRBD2	CASRLAGGPLEQYF	TGTGCCAGCCGACTAGCGGGGGGGCCCCTCGAGCAGTACTTC
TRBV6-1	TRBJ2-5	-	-	CASSEFKGGTQYF	TGTGCCAGCAGTGAATTTAAGGGGGGGACCCAGTACTTC
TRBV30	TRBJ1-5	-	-	CAWKRAYSNQPQHF	TGTGCCTGGAAGAGGGCTTATAGCAATCAGCCCCAGCATTTT
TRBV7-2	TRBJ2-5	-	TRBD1	CASSLTGAKETQYF	TGTGCCAGCAGCTTGACAGGGGCCAAAGAGACCCAGTACTTC
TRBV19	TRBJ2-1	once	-	CASSIDLTFEQFF	TGTGCCAGTAGTATAGATCTTACATTCGAGCAGTTCTTC
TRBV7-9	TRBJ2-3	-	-	CASSSRRLHTDTQYF	TGTGCCAGCAGCTCCCGACGCCTTCACACAGATACGCAGTATTTT
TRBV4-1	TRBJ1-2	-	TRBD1	CASSQESTGKNYGYTF	TGCGCCAGCAGCCAAGAGTCGACAGGGAAAAACTATGGCTACACCTTC
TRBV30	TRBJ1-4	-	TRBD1	CAWSVWDTGGEKLFF	TGTGCCTGGAGTGTTTGGGACACAGGGGGCGAAAAACTGTTTTTT
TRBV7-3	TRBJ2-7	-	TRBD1	CASSPRQGAAYEQYF	TGTGCCAGCAGCCCCAGACAGGGGGCGGCCTACGAGCAGTACTTC
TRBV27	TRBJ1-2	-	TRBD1	CASSSLSGQVPYGYTF	TGTGCCAGCAGTTCCCTGTCCGGACAGGTACCCTATGGCTACACCTTC
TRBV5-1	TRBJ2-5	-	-	CASSPSGGVGETQYF	TGCGCCAGCAGCCCGTCCGGGGGAGTAGGCGAGACCCAGTACTTC
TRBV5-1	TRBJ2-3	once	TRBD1	CASSPGTGAFLADTQYF	TGCGCCAGCAGCCCCGGGACAGGGGCTTTTCTCGCAGATACGCAGTATTTT
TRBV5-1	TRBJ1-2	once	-	CASSLPHGQSYGYTF	TGCGCCAGCAGCTTGCCCCATGGACAGAGCTATGGCTACACCTTC
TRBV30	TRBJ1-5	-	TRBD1	CAYGQGNSNQPQHF	TGTGCCTATGGACAGGGTAATAGCAATCAGCCCCAGCATTTT
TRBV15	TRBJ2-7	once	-	CATSRGEPPVWEQYF	TGTGCCACCAGCAGGGGTGAGCCGCCCGTCTGGGAGCAGTACTTC
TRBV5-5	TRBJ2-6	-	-	CASSSRSSGANVLTF	TGTGCCAGCAGCTCCCGGAGCTCTGGGGCCAACGTCCTGACTTTC
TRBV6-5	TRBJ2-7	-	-	CASSGLSGLYEQYF	TGTGCCAGCTCGGGGCTTTCTGGCTTGTACGAGCAGTACTTC
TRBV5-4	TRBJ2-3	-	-	CASSHPAQGRADTQYF	TGTGCCAGCAGCCACCCTGCACAGGGAAGGGCAGATACGCAGTATTTT
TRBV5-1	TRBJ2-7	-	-	CASSSTSWAYEQYF	TGCGCCAGCAGCTCAACTAGCTGGGCCTACGAGCAGTACTTC
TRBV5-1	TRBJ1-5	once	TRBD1	CASRENTGGNQPQHF	TGCGCCAGCAGGGAAAACACAGGGGGCAATCAGCCCCAGCATTTT
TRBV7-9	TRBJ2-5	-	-	CASSLANSQETQYF	TGTGCCAGCAGCTTAGCGAACAGCCAAGAGACCCAGTACTTC
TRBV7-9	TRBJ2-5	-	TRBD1	CARRQGLPIEETQYF	TGTGCCAGAAGACAGGGGCTACCTATTGAAGAGACCCAGTACTTC
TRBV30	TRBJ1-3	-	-	CAWSVQDTIYF	TGTGCCTGGAGTGTTCAAGACACCATATATTTT
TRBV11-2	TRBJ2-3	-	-	CANRPGTHTDTQYF	TGTGCCAACCGACCCGGGACACACACAGATACGCAGTATTTT
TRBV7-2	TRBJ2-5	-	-	CASSLGWGRETQYF	TGTGCCAGCAGCTTAGGGTGGGGACGGGAGACCCAGTACTTC
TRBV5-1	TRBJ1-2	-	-	CASSPFEGHGYTF	TGCGCCAGCAGCCCATTTGAGGGCCATGGCTACACCTTC
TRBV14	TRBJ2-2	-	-	CASSQDLAGELFF	TGTGCCAGCAGCCAAGATTTGGCCGGGGAGCTGTTTTTT
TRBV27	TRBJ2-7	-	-	CASSFDARVKYEQYF	TGTGCCAGCAGTTTTGACGCCAGGGTTAAATACGAGCAGTACTTC
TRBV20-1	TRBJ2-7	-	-	CSAIRAYEQYF	TGCAGTGCCATCCGGGCCTACGAGCAGTACTTC
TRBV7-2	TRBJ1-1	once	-	CASSENPRVTEAFF	TGTGCCAGCAGTGAGAACCCAAGGGTCACTGAAGCTTTCTTT
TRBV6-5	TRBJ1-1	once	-	CASRKNTEAFF	TGTGCCAGCAGAAAAAACACTGAAGCTTTCTTT
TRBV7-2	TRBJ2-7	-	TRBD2	CASSPSTSGRSSGEQYF	TGTGCCAGCAGCCCATCGACTAGCGGGAGGTCGTCGGGGGAGCAGTACTTC
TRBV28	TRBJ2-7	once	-	CASSLGRYEQYF	TGTGCCAGCAGCCTCGGCCGCTACGAGCAGTACTTC
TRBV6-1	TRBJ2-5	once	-	CASSTGIWETQYF	TGTGCCAGCAGTACAGGGATATGGGAGACCCAGTACTTC
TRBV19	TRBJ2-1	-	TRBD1	CASTPDRGFEQFF	TGTGCCAGTACACCGGACAGGGGATTTGAGCAGTTCTTC
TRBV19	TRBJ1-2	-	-	CASTPTPGANGYTF	TGTGCCAGTACCCCGACCCCAGGGGCTAATGGCTACACCTTC
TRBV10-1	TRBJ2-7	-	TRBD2	CASSESERDQSVRYEQYF	TGCGCCAGCAGTGAGTCAGAGCGGGATCAGAGCGTTCGCTACGAGCAGTACTTC